In its sample, the clone carrying this T cell receptor beta chain was seen a few times. The sample comes from a study of OX40 agonist ivuxolimab in advanced cancers. Turning to the study itself: Patients received ivuxolimab, an agonistic anti-OX40 (CD134) antibody.

The V end was cut by 0 bases, the J end by 0 bases, with 15 bases between. CDR1 and CDR2 from the germline V gene are SGHTA and FQGNSA. CDR3 size: 18 residues. The data were produced by immunoSEQ multiplex PCR, yet TCRdb's version contains in-frame clones alone and is incomplete. Of about 50,000 clones listed, roughly 79% were seen once; the top ten hold 2.4%. Patients were ruled out by autoimmune disease history or systemic immunosuppression. This sample comprised CD4+ or CD8+ T cells sorted from blood, obtained in a trial of the OX40 agonist ivuxolimab. The sequence was obtained from an adult with an advanced solid tumor such as melanoma, head and neck, liver or kidney cancer. V and J are TRBV7-2 and TRBJ1-3, with a tentative D call TRBD1 (5 bases). This CDR3 is CASSLARGDLSSGNTIYF. The CDR3 nucleotides read TGTGCCAGCAGCTTAGCGCGGGGGGACCTCAGCTCTGGAAACACCATATATTTT.